Included here is one T cell receptor (beta chain) sequence, with context. Its target is unknown. The germline V gene encodes CDR1 SGDLS and CDR2 YYNGEE. The CDR3 contains 15 residues. The V end was cut by 0 bases, the J end by 4 bases, with 11 bases between. These data originate in a study of beta chain features in type 1 diabetes. Study findings and constraints: cDNA-based sequencing might over-represent cells highly expressing TCR. Across patients, naive, central memory and Treg TCRB repertoires exhibited apparently greater similarity than was observed across healthy donors.

The study reverse transcribed the entire isolated RNA, so it sequenced expressed TCRB transcripts. Only in-frame clones appear in the TCRdb table, and some are missing; sequencing was by immunoSEQ multiplex PCR. Counted here are about 930,000 clones, 15% to 20% occurring once; the ten biggest clones make up 0.02% to 0.03%. The V gene is TRBV9, the J gene TRBJ2-1; D unclear. The sequenced material came from naive CD4+ T cells from blood. The clonotype originates from a woman between 18 and 29 years old in good health. The CDR3, as DNA: TGTGCCAGCAGCGTAGACCCCGGCCAGTACAATGAGCAGTTCTTC. Its protein is CASSVDPGQYNEQFF.